These 10 T cell receptor beta chains originate from one sample sequenced in a study of blood T cell repertoires in COVID-19. The protocol was immunoSEQ multiplex PCR, while the TCRdb copy is restricted to in-frame clones and leaves out a portion. The sample yields 130,000 to 150,000 clones, 80% to 90% seen once. What was sequenced was peripheral blood. The receptors were sampled from a man in his late teens or twenties with COVID-19, enrolled during active disease.

The rearrangement joins TRBV5-1 to TRBJ2-7, with D possibly TRBD1 on 6 matching bases. The CDR3 sequence is 16 residues long. Per the germline V gene, CDR1 is SGHRS and CDR2 is YFSETQ. V dropped 2 bases and J dropped 0 bases, with 15 bases sitting between them. The CDR3 sequence: CASSLPPGQSSYEQYF. In DNA, the CDR3 is TGCGCCAGCAGCTTACCACCGGGACAAAGCTCCTACGAGCAGTACTTC.

This chain connects TRBV5-6 to TRBJ2-3; 10 positions match TRBD2. V lost 2 bases, J lost 3 bases, and 3 bases stayed unmatched. The germline gives CDR1 SGHDT, CDR2 YYEEEE. The CDR3 spans 15 residues. Written as DNA, the CDR3 is TGTGCCAGCAGCTTAGCGGGAGGGCCAACAGATACGCAGTATTTT. This gives the protein CASSLAGGPTDTQYF.

This chain joins TRBV7-9 and TRBJ2-7; tentatively, D is TRBD2 (6 bases). V was cut by 2 bases and J by 3 bases, with 20 bases left in between. The CDR3 totals 17 residues. Per germline, CDR1 SEHNR and CDR2 FQNEAQ (reference sequence). CDR3 sequence: CASSLNSGDGWIYEQYF. The CDR3 region has the DNA TGTGCCAGCAGCTTAAATAGCGGCGACGGGTGGATCTACGAGCAGTACTTC.

This clone was observed many times. The V gene is TRBV6-5, the J gene TRBJ2-7; D remains ambiguous. The CDR3 has 13 residues. Germline lookup yields CDR1 MNHEY and CDR2 SVGAGI. V was cut by 0 bases and J by 6 bases, with 9 bases left in between. CDR3: CASSYSALLEQYF. In nucleotides, the CDR3 is TGTGCCAGCAGTTACTCGGCCCTTCTCGAGCAGTACTTC.

The chain combines TRBV19 with TRBJ2-6; D not resolved. The CDR3 totals 16 residues. The V end lost 3 bases, the J end lost 0 bases, and 9 bases lay between the germline ends. The V gene's germline CDR1 is LNHDA and CDR2 SQIVND (reference sequence). The CDR3 region has the DNA TGTGCCAGTAGTATTACGTGGCACTCTGGGGCCAACGTCCTGACTTTC. Its protein is CASSITWHSGANVLTF.

The V call is TRBV27, the J call TRBJ2-4; weak D call: TRBD2 (6 bases). CDR1 MNHEY and CDR2 SMNVEV come from the germline V gene (reference sequence). The CDR3 is 13 residues long. V lost 5 bases, J lost 1 base, and 6 bases lay in between. The CDR3 here is CASSGGAKNIQYF. CDR3 in DNA: TGTGCCAGCAGTGGGGGGGCCAAAAACATTCAGTACTTC.

V gene TRBV28 combines with J gene TRBJ1-1; D is possibly TRBD1 (5 bases). CDR3 size: 14 residues. V was pared by 4 bases and J by 3 bases, with 12 bases between. Germline loops: CDR1 MDHEN, CDR2 SYDVKM. DNA of the CDR3: TGTGCCAGCAGTTCCAGGGCAGGTGACACTGAAGCTTTCTTT. It is translated as CASSSRAGDTEAFF.

The chain joins TRBV6-2 or TRBV6-3 to TRBJ1-2, with 7 nucleotides matching TRBD1. CDR1 is MNHEY and CDR2 is SVGEGT in the germline V gene. V lost 5 bases, J lost 0 bases, and 3 bases stayed unmatched. The CDR3 loop spans 14 amino acids. The CDR3 here is CASSRDSSNYGYTF. CDR3 in DNA: TGTGCCAGCAGTAGGGACAGCTCTAACTATGGCTACACCTTC.

V usage is TRBV4-3 and J usage is TRBJ1-5; 8 bases fit TRBD1. Germline V gene data show CDR1 as LGHNA and CDR2 as YSLEER. This CDR3 region has 15 residues. The V and J ends lost 1 base and 6 bases, in that order; junction bases with no gene match: 5. The CDR3 region has the DNA TGCGCCAGCAGCCAAGGGGCAGGGGGCGGTCAGCCCCAGCATTTT. The encoded protein is CASSQGAGGGQPQHF.

The table lists this clone with a few counts. The chain combines TRBV30 with TRBJ1-2; D gene uncertain. This CDR3 is 15 amino acids long. Germline CDR1 and CDR2: GTSNPN and SVGIG (reference sequence). V shed 1 base and J shed 7 bases, with 19 bases lying between them. CDR3 loop: CAWSGRRSLRGGYTF. The CDR3 DNA follows: TGTGCCTGGAGTGGGAGACGGTCCCTCAGAGGTGGCTACACCTTC.